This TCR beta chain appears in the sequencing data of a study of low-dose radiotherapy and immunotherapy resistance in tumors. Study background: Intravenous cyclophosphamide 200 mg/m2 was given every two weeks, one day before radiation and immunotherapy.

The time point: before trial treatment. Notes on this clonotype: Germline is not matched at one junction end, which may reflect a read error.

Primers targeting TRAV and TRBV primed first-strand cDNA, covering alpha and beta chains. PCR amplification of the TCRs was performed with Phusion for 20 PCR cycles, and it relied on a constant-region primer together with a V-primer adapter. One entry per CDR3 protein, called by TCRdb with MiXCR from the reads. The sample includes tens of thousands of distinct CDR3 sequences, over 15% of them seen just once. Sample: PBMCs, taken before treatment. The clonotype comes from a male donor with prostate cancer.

CDR3 region: CTSSQEGADIQYF. The CDR3 DNA reads as TGTACCAGCAGCCAAGAGGGGGCAGACATTCAGTACTTC. This chain connects TRBV6-1 to TRBJ2-4; 7 positions agree with TRBD1. The V gene's germline CDR1 is MNHNS and CDR2 SASEGT. The CDR3 extends over 13 amino acids.